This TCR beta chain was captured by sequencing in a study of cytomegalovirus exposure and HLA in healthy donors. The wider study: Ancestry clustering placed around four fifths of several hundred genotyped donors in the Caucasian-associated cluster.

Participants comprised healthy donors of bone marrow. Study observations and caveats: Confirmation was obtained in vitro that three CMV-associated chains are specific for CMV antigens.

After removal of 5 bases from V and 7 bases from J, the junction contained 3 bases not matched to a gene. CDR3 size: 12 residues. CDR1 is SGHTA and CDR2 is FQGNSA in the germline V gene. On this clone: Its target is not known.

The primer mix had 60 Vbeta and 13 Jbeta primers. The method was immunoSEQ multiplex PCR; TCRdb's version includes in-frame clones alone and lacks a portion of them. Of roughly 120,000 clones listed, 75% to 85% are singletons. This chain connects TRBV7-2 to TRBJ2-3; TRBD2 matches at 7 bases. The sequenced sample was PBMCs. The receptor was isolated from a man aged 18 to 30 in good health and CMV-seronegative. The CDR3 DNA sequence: TGTGCCAGCAGCCCCGGGAGGCATACGCAGTATTTT. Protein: CASSPGRHTQYF.